The 5 T cell receptor beta chains below were found in one sample sequenced in a study of OX40 agonist ivuxolimab in advanced cancers. Receptors were amplified or captured by the immunoSEQ multiplex PCR assay. TCRdb took this table from immuneACCESS and kept in-frame rearrangements with V and J called. Such tables lack part of the clones; where checked against another copy, unresolved V genes explain under half of the gap, and the rest is unexplained. The sample table records approximately 89,000 clones; just over 85% of these occur just once. Jointly, the top ten make up less than 0.85% of the sample. The sequenced sample was CD4+ or CD8+ T cells sorted from blood, obtained in a trial of the OX40 agonist ivuxolimab. These receptors were collected from an adult with an advanced solid tumor such as melanoma, head and neck, liver or kidney cancer.

The chain recombines TRBV19 with TRBJ2-3, with D perhaps assigned TRBD1 or TRBD2 (5 bases each). V lost 5 bases to trimming and J lost 2 bases, with 14 bases between them. The CDR3 length is 15 residues. CDR1 is LNHDA, CDR2 SQIVND, per germline (reference sequence). The CDR3, as DNA: TGTGCCAGTAGTTCCCCGTCGGGGCACACAGATACGCAGTATTTT. This sequence encodes CASSSPSGHTDTQYF.

This clone was seen only once. The V call is TRBV6-1, the J call TRBJ2-1, with D perhaps TRBD2 (5 bases). Per the germline V gene, CDR1 is MNHNS and CDR2 is SASEGT. The CDR3 runs to 14 residues. V was clipped by 7 bases and J by 1 base, with 11 bases between them. The CDR3 region has the DNA TGTGCCAGCACGAGGGCCAATTCCTACAATGAGCAGTTCTTC. Its protein is CASTRANSYNEQFF.

The gene calls are TRBV10-3 and TRBJ1-5; D may be TRBD1 (5 bases). V was shortened by 9 bases and J by 3 bases, with 12 bases between the two germline ends. CDR1 is ENHRY, CDR2 SYGVKD, per germline. The CDR3 spans 13 residues. CDR3 region: CAIHGQINQPQHF. The CDR3 DNA follows: TGTGCCATTCACGGACAAATCAATCAGCCCCAGCATTTT.

This chain links TRBV6-4 with TRBJ2-1; 7 bases match TRBD2. Germline V gene data show CDR1 as MRHNA and CDR2 as SNTAGT. CDR3 length: 16 residues. With 0 bases clipped from V and 8 bases from J, the junction kept 10 bases outside the gene matches. CDR3 bases: TGTGCCAGCAGTGACTCCGGGGCGGGAGTCGGGCATGAGCAGTTCTTC. Its protein product is CASSDSGAGVGHEQFF.

This clone was seen more than once but under ten times. The rearrangement joins TRBV6-5 to TRBJ1-5; the D gene is possibly TRBD1 (6 bases). V was shortened by 6 bases and J by 7 bases, with 16 bases between the two germline ends. Germline CDR1 is MNHEY and CDR2 is SVGAGI. This CDR3 contains 14 residues. The CDR3 region is CASSPGQTRQPQHF. CDR3 nucleotide sequence: TGTGCCAGCAGCCCTGGACAGACAAGGCAGCCCCAGCATTTT.